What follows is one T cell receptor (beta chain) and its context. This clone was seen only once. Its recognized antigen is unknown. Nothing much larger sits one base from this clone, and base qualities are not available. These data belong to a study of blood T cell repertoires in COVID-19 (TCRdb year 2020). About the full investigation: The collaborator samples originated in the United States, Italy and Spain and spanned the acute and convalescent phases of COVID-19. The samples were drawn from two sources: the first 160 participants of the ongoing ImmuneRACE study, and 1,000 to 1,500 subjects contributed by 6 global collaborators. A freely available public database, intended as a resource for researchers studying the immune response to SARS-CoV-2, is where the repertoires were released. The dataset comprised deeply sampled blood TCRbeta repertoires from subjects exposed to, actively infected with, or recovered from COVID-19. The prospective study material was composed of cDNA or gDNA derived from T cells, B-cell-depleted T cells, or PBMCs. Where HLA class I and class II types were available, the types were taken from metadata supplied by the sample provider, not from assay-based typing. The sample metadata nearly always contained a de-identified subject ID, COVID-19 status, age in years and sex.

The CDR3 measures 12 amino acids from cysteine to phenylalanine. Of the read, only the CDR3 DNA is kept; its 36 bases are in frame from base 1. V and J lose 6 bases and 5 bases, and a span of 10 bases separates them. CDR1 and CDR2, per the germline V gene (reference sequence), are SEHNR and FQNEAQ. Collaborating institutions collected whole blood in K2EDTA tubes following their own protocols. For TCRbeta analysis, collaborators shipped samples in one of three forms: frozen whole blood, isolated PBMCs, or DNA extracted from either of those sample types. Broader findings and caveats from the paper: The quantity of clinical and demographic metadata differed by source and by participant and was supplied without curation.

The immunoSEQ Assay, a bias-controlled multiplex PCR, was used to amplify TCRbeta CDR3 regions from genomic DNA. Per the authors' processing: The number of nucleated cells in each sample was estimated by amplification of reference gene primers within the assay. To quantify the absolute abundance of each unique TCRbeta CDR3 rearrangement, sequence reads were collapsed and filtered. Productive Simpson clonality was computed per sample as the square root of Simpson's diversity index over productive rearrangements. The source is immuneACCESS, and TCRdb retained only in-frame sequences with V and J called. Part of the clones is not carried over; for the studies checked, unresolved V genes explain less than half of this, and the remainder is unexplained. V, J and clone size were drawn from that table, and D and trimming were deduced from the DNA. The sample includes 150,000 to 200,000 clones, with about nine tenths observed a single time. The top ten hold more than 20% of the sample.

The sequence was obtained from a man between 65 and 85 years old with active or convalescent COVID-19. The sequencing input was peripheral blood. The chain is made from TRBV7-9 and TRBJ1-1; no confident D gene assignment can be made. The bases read TGTGCCAGCAGGGGTAGCTGGACTGAAGCTTTCTTT. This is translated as CASRGSWTEAFF.